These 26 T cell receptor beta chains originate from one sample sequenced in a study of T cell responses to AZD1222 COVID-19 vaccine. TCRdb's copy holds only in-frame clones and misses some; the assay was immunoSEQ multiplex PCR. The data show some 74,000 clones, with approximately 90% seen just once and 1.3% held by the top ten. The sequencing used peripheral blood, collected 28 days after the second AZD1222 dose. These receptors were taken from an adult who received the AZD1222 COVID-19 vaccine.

The CDR3 nucleotides are TGTGCCAGAAGCTTTCACGGACTAGCGGGCGTGGAGCAGTTCTTC. The encoded protein is CARSFHGLAGVEQFF. J is TRBJ2-1 and V is TRBV5-3; TRBD2 agrees at 11 bases. TRBV5-3 is given ORF status, its function remaining uncertain. Losses at the gene ends were 2 bases for V and 10 bases for J; bases not matched to a gene: 8. The CDR3 extends over 15 amino acids.

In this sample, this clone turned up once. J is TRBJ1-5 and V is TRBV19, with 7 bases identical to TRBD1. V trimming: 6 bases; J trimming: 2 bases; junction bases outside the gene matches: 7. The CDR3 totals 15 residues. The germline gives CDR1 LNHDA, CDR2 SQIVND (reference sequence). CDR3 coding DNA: TGTGCCAGTAGGGAACCCCAGGGGGGCAATCAGCCCCAGCATTTT. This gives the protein CASREPQGGNQPQHF.

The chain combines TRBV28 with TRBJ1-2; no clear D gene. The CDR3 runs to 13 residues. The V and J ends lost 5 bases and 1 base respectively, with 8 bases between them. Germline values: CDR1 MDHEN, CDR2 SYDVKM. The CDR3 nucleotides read TGTGCCAGCAGTGGAGTCGGTAACTATGGCTACACCTTC. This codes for CASSGVGNYGYTF.

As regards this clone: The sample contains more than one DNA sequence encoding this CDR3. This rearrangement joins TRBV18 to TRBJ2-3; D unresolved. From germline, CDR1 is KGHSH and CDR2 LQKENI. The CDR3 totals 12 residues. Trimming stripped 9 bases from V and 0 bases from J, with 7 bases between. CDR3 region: CASSSSTDTQYF. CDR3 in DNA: TGTGCCAGTTCGTCTAGCACAGATACGCAGTATTTT.

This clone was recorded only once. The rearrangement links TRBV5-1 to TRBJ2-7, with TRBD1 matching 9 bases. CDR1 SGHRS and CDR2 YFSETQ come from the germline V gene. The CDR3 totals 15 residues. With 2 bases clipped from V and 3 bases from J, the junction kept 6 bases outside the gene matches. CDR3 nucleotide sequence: TGCGCCAGCAGCTTCGGTGGGACAGGGCTCTACGAGCAGTACTTC. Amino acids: CASSFGGTGLYEQYF.

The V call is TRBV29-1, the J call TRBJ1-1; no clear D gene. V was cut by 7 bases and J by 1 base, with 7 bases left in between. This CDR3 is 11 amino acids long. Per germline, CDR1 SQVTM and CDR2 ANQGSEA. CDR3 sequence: CSGTENTEAFF. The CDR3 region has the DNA TGCAGCGGAACAGAGAACACTGAAGCTTTCTTT.

The CDR3 sequence is CASSRDGPGDTQYF. The CDR3 DNA sequence: TGTGCCAGCAGTCGGGACGGTCCGGGAGATACGCAGTATTTT. The chain combines TRBV28 with TRBJ2-3; either TRBD1 or TRBD2 may fit D (5 bases each). CDR1 MDHEN and CDR2 SYDVKM come from the germline V gene. V was pared by 5 bases and J by 5 bases, with 14 bases between. The CDR3 is made up of 14 amino acids.

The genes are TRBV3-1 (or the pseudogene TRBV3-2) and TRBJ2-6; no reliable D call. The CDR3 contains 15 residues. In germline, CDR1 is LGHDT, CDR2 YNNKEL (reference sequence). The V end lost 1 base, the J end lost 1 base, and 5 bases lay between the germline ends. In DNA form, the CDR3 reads TGTGCCAGCAGCCAAGGGGGTTCTGGGGCCAACGTCCTGACTTTC. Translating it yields CASSQGGSGANVLTF.

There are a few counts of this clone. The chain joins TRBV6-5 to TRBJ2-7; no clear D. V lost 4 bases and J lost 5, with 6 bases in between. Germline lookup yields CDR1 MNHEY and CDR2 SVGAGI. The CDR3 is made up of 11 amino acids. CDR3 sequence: CASSSPDEQYF. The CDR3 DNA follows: TGTGCCAGCAGTTCGCCAGACGAGCAGTACTTC.

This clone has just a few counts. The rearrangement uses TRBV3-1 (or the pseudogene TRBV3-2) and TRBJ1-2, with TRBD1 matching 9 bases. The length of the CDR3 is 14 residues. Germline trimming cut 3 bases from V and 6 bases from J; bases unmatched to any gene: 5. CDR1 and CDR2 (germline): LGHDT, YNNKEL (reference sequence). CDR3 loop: CASSHHDRGDGYTF. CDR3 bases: TGTGCCAGCAGCCACCACGACAGGGGGGATGGCTACACCTTC.

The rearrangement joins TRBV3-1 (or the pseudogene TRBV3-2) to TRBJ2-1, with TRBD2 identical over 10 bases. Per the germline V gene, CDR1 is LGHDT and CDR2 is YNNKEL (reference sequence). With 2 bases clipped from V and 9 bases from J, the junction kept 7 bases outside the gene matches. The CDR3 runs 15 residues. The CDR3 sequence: CASSQQGTSVPEQFF. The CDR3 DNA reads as TGTGCCAGCAGCCAACAAGGGACTAGCGTGCCTGAGCAGTTCTTC.

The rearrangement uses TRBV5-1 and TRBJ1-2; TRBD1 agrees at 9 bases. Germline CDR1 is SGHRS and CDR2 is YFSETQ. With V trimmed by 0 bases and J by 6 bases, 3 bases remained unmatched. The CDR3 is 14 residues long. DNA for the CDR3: TGCGCCAGCAGCTTGGAGGGACAGGGAGATGGCTACACCTTC. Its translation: CASSLEGQGDGYTF.

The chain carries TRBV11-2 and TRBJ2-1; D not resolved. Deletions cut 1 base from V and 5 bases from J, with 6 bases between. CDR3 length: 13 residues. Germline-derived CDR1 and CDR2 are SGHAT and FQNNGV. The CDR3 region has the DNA TGTGCCAGCAGCTTAGCGGTAAACAATGAGCAGTTCTTC. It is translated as CASSLAVNNEQFF.

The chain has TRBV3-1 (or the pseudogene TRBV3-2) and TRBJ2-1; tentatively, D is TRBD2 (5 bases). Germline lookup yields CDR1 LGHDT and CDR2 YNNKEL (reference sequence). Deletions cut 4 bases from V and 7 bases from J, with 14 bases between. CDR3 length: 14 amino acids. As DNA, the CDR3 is TGTGCCAGCAGCCCGGGCCCGGGGATGAATGAGCAGTTCTTC. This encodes CASSPGPGMNEQFF.

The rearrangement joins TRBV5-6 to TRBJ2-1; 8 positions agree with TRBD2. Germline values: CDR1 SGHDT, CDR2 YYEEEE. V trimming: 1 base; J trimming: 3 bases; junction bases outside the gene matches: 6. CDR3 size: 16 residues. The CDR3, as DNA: TGTGCCAGCAGCTTGATCTCTAGCGGGCACTACAATGAGCAGTTCTTC. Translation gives CASSLISSGHYNEQFF.

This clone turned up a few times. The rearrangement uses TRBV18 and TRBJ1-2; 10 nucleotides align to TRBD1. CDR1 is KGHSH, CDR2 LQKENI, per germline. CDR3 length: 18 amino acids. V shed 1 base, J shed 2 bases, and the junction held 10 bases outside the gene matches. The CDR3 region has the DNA TGTGCCAGCTCACCACGTTCGGGACAGGGGATTCGGAACTATGGCTACACCTTC. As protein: CASSPRSGQGIRNYGYTF.

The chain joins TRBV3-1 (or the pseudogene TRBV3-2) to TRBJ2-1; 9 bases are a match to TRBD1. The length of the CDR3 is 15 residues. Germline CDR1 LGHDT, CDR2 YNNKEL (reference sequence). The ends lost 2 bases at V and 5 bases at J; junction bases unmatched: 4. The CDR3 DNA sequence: TGTGCCAGCAGCCAATACGGGACAGGGAACAATGAGCAGTTCTTC. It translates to CASSQYGTGNNEQFF.

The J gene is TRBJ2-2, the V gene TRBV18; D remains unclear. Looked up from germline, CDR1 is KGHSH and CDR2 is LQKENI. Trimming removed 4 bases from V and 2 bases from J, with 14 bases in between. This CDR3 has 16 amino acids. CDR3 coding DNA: TGTGCCAGCTCACGCGATCCGGGCCCAAACACCGGGGAGCTGTTTTTT. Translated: CASSRDPGPNTGELFF. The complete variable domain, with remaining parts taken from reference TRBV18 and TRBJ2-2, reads NAGVMQNPRHLVRRRGQEARLRCSPMKGHSHVYWYRQLPEEGLKFMVYLQKENIIDESGMPKERFSAEFPKEGPSILRIQQVVRGDSAAYFCASSRDPGPNTGELFFGEGSRLTVL.

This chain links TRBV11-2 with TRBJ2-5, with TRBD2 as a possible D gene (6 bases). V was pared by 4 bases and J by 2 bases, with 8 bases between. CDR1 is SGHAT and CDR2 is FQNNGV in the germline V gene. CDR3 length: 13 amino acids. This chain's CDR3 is CASSSGGQETQYF. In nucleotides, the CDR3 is TGTGCCAGCAGCTCCGGGGGACAAGAGACCCAGTACTTC.

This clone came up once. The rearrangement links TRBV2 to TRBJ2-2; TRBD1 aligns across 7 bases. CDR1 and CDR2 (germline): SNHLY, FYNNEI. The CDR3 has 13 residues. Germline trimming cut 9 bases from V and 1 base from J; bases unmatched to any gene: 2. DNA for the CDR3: TGTGCCAGTTGGACAGGGAACACCGGGGAGCTGTTTTTT. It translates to CASWTGNTGELFF. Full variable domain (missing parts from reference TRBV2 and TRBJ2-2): EPEVTQTPSHQVTQMGQEVILRCVPISNHLYFYWYRQILGQKVEFLVSFYNNEISEKSEIFDDQFSVERPDGSNFTLKIRSTKLEDSAMYFCASWTGNTGELFFGEGSRLTVL.

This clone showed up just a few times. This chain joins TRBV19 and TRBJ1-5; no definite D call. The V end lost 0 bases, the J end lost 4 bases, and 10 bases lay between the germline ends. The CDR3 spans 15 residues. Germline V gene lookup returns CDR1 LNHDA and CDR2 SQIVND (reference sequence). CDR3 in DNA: TGTGCCAGTAGTATAGATCTGGGGATAAATCAGCCCCAGCATTTT. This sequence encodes CASSIDLGINQPQHF.

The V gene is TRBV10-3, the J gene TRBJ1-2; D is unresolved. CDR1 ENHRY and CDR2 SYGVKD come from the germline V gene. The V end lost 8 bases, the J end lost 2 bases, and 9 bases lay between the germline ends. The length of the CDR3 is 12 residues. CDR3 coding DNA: TGTGCCATCTCGAGGCAGAACTATGGCTACACCTTC. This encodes CAISRQNYGYTF.

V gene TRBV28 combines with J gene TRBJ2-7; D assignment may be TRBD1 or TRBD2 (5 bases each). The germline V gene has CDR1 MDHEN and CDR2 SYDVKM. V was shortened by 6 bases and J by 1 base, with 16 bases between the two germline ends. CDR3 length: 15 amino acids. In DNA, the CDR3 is TGTGCCAGCAGAGGTCAGGGAGTGGGGTCCTACGAGCAGTACTTC. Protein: CASRGQGVGSYEQYF.

The DNA of the CDR3 is TGTGCCACCGCGGACAGGGGGGGAGAGACCCAGTACTTC. It encodes CATADRGGETQYF. The chain couples TRBV10-3 to TRBJ2-5; 10 bases are a match to TRBD1. The CDR3 has 13 amino acids. J gave up 4 bases and V 10 bases, and 6 bases lay outside the gene matches. CDR1 is ENHRY and CDR2 is SYGVKD in the germline V gene.

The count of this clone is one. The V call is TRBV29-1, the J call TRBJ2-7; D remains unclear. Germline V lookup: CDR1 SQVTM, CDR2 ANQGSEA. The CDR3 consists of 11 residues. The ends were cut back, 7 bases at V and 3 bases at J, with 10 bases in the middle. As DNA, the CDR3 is TGCAGCGGTCTAACTAACTACGAGCAGTACTTC. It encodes CSGLTNYEQYF.

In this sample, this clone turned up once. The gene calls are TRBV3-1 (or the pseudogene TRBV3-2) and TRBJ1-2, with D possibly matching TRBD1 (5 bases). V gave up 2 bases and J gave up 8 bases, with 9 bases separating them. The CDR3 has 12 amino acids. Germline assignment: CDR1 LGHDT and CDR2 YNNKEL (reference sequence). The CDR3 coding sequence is TGTGCCAGCAGCCAATGGGGGAGCGGCTACACCTTC. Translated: CASSQWGSGYTF.